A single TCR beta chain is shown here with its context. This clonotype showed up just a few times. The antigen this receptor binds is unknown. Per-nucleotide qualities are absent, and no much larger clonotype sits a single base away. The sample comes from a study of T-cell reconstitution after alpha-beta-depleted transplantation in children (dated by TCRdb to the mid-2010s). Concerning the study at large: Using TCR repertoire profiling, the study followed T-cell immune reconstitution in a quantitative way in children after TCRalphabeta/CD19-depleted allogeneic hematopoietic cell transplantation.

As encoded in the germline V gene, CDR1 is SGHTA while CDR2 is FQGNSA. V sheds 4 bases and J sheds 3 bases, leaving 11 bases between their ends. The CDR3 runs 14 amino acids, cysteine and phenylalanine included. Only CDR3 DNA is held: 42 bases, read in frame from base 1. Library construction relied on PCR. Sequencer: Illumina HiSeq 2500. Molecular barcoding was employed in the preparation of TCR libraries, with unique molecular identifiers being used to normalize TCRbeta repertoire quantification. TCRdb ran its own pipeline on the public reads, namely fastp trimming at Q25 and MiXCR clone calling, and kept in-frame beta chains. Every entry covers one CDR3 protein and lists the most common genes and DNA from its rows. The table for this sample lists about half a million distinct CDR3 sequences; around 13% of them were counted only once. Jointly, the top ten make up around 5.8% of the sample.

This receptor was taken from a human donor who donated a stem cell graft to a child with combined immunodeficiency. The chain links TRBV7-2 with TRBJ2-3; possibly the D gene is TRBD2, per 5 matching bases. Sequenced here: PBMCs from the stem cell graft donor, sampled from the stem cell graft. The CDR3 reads CASSYYGETDTQYF. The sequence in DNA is TGTGCCAGCAGCTATTACGGGGAGACAGATACGCAGTATTTT.